What follows are 26 T cell receptor beta chains derived from one specimen sequenced in a study of OX40 agonist ivuxolimab in advanced cancers. This table comes from immunoSEQ multiplex PCR, and its TCRdb copy is limited to in-frame clones, with some not included. The sample includes roughly 70,000 clones, roughly 88% of them seen just once. Sequences were derived from CD4+ or CD8+ T cells sorted from blood, sampled in a trial of the OX40 agonist ivuxolimab. These receptors were obtained from an adult with an advanced solid tumor such as melanoma, head and neck, liver or kidney cancer.

This rearrangement joins TRBV11-3 to TRBJ1-1, with 8 positions matching TRBD1. Germline V gives CDR1 SGHNT, CDR2 YENEEA. V lost 6 bases and J lost 5; bases outside the gene matches: 5. This CDR3 has 13 amino acids. The CDR3 loop reads CASSGQGWTEAFF. Here the CDR3 DNA reads TGTGCCAGCAGTGGACAGGGTTGGACTGAAGCTTTCTTT.

The rearrangement uses TRBV27 and TRBJ2-7; 13 bases are shared with TRBD2. Germline CDR1 and CDR2: MNHEY and SMNVEV (reference sequence). CDR3 length equals 17 residues. The ends lost 3 bases at V and 4 bases at J; junction bases unmatched: 9. The CDR3 DNA follows: TGTGCCAGCAGTTTTTTTCTTGGGACTAGCGGGGCGTACGAGCAGTACTTC. It translates to CASSFFLGTSGAYEQYF.

This clone was observed a single time. This chain connects TRBV11-2 to TRBJ1-4; possibly TRBD1 for D (6 bases). The germline V gene has CDR1 SGHAT and CDR2 FQNNGV. The CDR3 has 15 amino acids. Trimming took 4 bases from V and 0 from J, leaving 9 bases between them. The CDR3 DNA follows: TGTGCCAGCAGCTGGACAGTTGCAACTAATGAAAAACTGTTTTTT. Amino acids: CASSWTVATNEKLFF.

The chain couples TRBV5-1 to TRBJ1-4; 7 bases fit TRBD1. Germline loops: CDR1 SGHRS, CDR2 YFSETQ. Losses at the gene ends were 0 bases for V and 0 bases for J; bases not matched to a gene: 5. This CDR3 contains 17 residues. The chain's CDR3 is CASSLVGGVATNEKLFF. The CDR3 bases are TGCGCCAGCAGCTTGGTAGGGGGCGTTGCAACTAATGAAAAACTGTTTTTT.

The chain joins TRBV5-1 to TRBJ1-1, with a tentative D call TRBD1 (5 bases). Germline V gives CDR1 SGHRS, CDR2 YFSETQ. The CDR3 spans 13 residues. The V end lost 7 bases, the J end lost 0 bases, and 10 bases lay between the germline ends. The CDR3 region has the DNA TGCGCCAGCCGGGGACGGTTGAACACTGAAGCTTTCTTT. As protein: CASRGRLNTEAFF.

This clone was observed a handful of times. The chain uses TRBV18 and TRBJ1-2; D not resolved. Germline loops: CDR1 KGHSH, CDR2 LQKENI. The V gene lost 4 bases and the J gene lost 4 bases, with 4 bases spanning the gap. The CDR3 is 11 residues long. Written as DNA, the CDR3 is TGTGCCAGCTCACAAACCTATGGCTACACCTTC. Translated: CASSQTYGYTF.

The chain recombines TRBV15 with TRBJ1-1; D gene uncertain. The CDR3 sequence is 14 residues long. V shed 5 bases and J shed 2 bases, with 12 bases lying between them. The germline V gene has CDR1 LNHNV and CDR2 YYDKDF (reference sequence). CDR3 in amino acids: CATSAPGLNTEAFF. The CDR3 DNA is TGTGCCACCAGCGCGCCGGGCCTTAACACTGAAGCTTTCTTT.

V is TRBV5-1 and J is TRBJ1-1; D unresolved. CDR3 length: 13 residues. The V and J ends lost 4 bases and 1 base respectively, with 8 bases between them. Germline V CDR1 and CDR2: SGHRS, YFSETQ. The CDR3 loop is CASSRNWNTEAFF. The DNA of the CDR3 is TGCGCCAGCAGCCGTAATTGGAACACTGAAGCTTTCTTT.

A few counts support this clone. V and J are TRBV2 and TRBJ2-5; no clear D. Germline CDR1 is SNHLY and CDR2 is FYNNEI. The CDR3 has 13 amino acids. V was trimmed by 7 bases and J by 5 bases, leaving 14 bases between them. The chain's CDR3 is CASKTVQWETQYF. The DNA of the CDR3 is TGTGCCAGCAAAACGGTCCAATGGGAGACCCAGTACTTC.

The chain uses TRBV12-5 and TRBJ2-5, with a weak D call TRBD2 (5 bases). The J call is doubtful: the DNA matches TRBJ2-7 better. CDR3 length equals 16 residues. Per the germline V gene, CDR1 is LGHNT and CDR2 is FRNRAP. CDR3 sequence reads: CASGFFVGKAAYEQYF. The CDR3 bases are TGTGCTAGTGGTTTTTTTGTCGGGAAAGCGGCCTACGAGCAGTACTTC.

This clone has more than one count but fewer than ten. The chain has TRBV27 and TRBJ2-7; D is possibly TRBD2 (6 bases). The CDR3 loop spans 15 amino acids. The germline CDR1 and CDR2 sequences are MNHEY and SMNVEV (reference sequence). The V gene lost 2 bases and the J gene lost 6 bases, with 17 bases spanning the gap. DNA for the CDR3: TGTGCCAGCAGTTTAACGCGGGAAGCCTTCTCCGAGCAGTACTTC. It translates to CASSLTREAFSEQYF.

The V gene is TRBV7-3, the J gene TRBJ1-1, with D hard to call. The V gene's germline CDR1 is SGHTA and CDR2 FQGTGA. This CDR3 spans 16 amino acids. Trimming removed 4 bases at V and 0 bases at J, with 15 bases between. As DNA, the CDR3 is TGTGCCAGCAGCTCGAGGGAGGCGGGCATGAACACTGAAGCTTTCTTT. Its translation: CASSSREAGMNTEAFF. The whole variable domain, filled in from reference TRBV7-3 and TRBJ1-1, reads GAGVSQTPSNKVTEKGKYVELRCDPISGHTALYWYRQSLGQGPEFLIYFQGTGAADDSGLPNDRFFAVRPEGSVSTLKIQRTERGDSAVYLCASSSREAGMNTEAFFGQGTRLTVV.

The chain joins TRBV6-1 to TRBJ2-7, with D perhaps matching TRBD1 (5 bases). V lost 8 bases, J lost 3 bases, and 14 bases lay in between. Germline V lookup: CDR1 MNHNS, CDR2 SASEGT. The CDR3 has 13 residues. The CDR3 sequence is CASSPTVFYEQYF. The CDR3 DNA reads TGTGCCAGCTCCCCGACAGTCTTCTACGAGCAGTACTTC.

The V call is TRBV6-1, the J call TRBJ1-1; no reliable D call. V was trimmed by 2 bases and J by 1 base, leaving 11 bases between them. The germline gives CDR1 MNHNS, CDR2 SASEGT. There are 15 residues in the CDR3. The CDR3 sequence is CASSESLLRNTEAFF. For the CDR3, the DNA is TGTGCCAGCAGTGAATCCCTCCTAAGGAACACTGAAGCTTTCTTT.

The chain joins TRBV6-1 to TRBJ1-6; D unresolved. The germline gives CDR1 MNHNS, CDR2 SASEGT. The V gene lost 3 bases and the J gene lost 14 bases, with 26 bases spanning the gap. The CDR3 has 17 residues. CDR3 nucleotides: TGTGCCAGCAGTGACCCCTTCCAAAGAAGCCGCATGAGATCCCTCCACTTT. Translating gives CASSDPFQRSRMRSLHF.

The genes are TRBV6-1 and TRBJ1-2; a possible D gene is TRBD1 (6 bases). Between the trimmed V and J ends, which lost 9 bases and 0 bases, there was a span of 14 bases. Germline CDR1 is MNHNS and CDR2 is SASEGT. There are 14 residues in the CDR3. The DNA for the CDR3 is TGTGCCAGTCTGTCGGGACAATCTAACTATGGCTACACCTTC. Amino acid sequence: CASLSGQSNYGYTF.

This CDR3 is CASSSGQPRTGELFF. The CDR3 nucleotides are TGTGCCAGCAGCTCGGGACAGCCAAGGACCGGGGAGCTGTTTTTT. This rearrangement joins TRBV7-3 to TRBJ2-2, with TRBD1 matching over 7 bases. Germline CDR1 SGHTA, CDR2 FQGTGA. With V trimmed by 4 bases and J by 5 bases, 7 bases remained unmatched. This CDR3 has 15 residues.

V is TRBV6-1 and J is TRBJ2-5, with 8 positions matching TRBD1. The V gene's germline CDR1 is MNHNS and CDR2 SASEGT. The CDR3 runs 17 residues. Trimming cost V 1 base and J 4 bases; bases outside gene matches: 11. The chain's CDR3 is CASSEGRQGMNVETQYF. The CDR3 DNA reads as TGTGCCAGCAGTGAAGGGAGACAGGGGATGAATGTAGAGACCCAGTACTTC.

This chain links TRBV28 with TRBJ2-5; TRBD1 matches at 9 bases. There are 13 residues in the CDR3. J lost 6 bases, V lost 6 bases, and 5 bases had no gene match. Germline-derived CDR1 and CDR2 are MDHEN and SYDVKM. In DNA form, the CDR3 reads TGTGCCAGCAGGGTGGGACAGGGCCAGACCCAGTACTTC. Translation gives CASRVGQGQTQYF. Together with reference TRBV28 and TRBJ2-5, the CDR3 gives the full variable domain: DVKVTQSSRYLVKRTGEKVFLECVQDMDHENMFWYRQDPGLGLRLIYFSYDVKMKEKGDIPEGYSVSREKKERFSLILESASTNQTSMYLCASRVGQGQTQYFGPGTRLLVL.

The chain employs TRBV19 and TRBJ1-3, with no clear D. The CDR3 has 14 amino acids. In germline, CDR1 is LNHDA, CDR2 SQIVND (reference sequence). V gave up 3 bases and J gave up 0 bases, with 6 bases separating them. CDR3 loop: CASSIGVSGNTIYF. The CDR3 DNA reads TGTGCCAGTAGTATTGGAGTCTCTGGAAACACCATATATTTT.

The chain links TRBV2 to TRBJ2-5, with 10 nucleotides matching TRBD2. The V segment lost 8 bases and the J segment 1 base; nucleotides outside the gene matches: 4. The CDR3 runs to 14 residues. CDR1 is SNHLY and CDR2 is FYNNEI in the germline V gene. The CDR3 region is CASELAGSQETQYF. As DNA, the CDR3 is TGTGCCAGCGAACTAGCGGGGAGCCAAGAGACCCAGTACTTC.

The V call is TRBV4-1, the J call TRBJ1-4; TRBD1 is a possible D gene (5 bases). The germline CDR1 and CDR2 sequences are MGHRA and YSYEKL. V lost 0 bases and J lost 6, with 17 bases in between. The CDR3 sequence is 17 residues long. CDR3: CASSQDKGTFPYEKLFF. The CDR3 nucleotides read TGCGCCAGCAGCCAAGACAAGGGGACGTTCCCATATGAAAAACTGTTTTTT.

The rearrangement joins TRBV5-6 to TRBJ1-1; tentative D call: TRBD1 (5 bases). The CDR3 length is 14 residues. V lost 2 bases, J lost 11 bases, and 19 bases lay in between. CDR1 is SGHDT, CDR2 YYEEEE, per germline. CDR3 amino acids: CASSFRVSSKTAFF. The DNA of the CDR3 is TGTGCCAGCAGCTTCAGGGTCTCCTCGAAGACGGCTTTCTTT.

J is TRBJ1-2 and V is TRBV5-4, with 7 bases aligning to TRBD1. Germline loops: CDR1 SGHNT, CDR2 YYREEE (reference sequence). Trimming at V came to 0 bases and at J to 4 bases, leaving 12 bases not matched to a gene. The CDR3 has 17 residues. This chain's CDR3 is CASSLDVARGRGYGYTF. DNA for the CDR3: TGTGCCAGCAGCTTGGATGTCGCTAGGGGGCGCGGCTATGGCTACACCTTC.

V usage is TRBV2 and J usage is TRBJ2-3; D is possibly TRBD2 (5 bases). This CDR3 is built from 14 residues. Looked up from germline, CDR1 is SNHLY and CDR2 is FYNNEI. The V gene lost 7 bases and the J gene lost 1 base, with 12 bases spanning the gap. CDR3 bases: TGTGCCAGCAATCCCTTTAGCGGCACAGATACGCAGTATTTT. Its translation is CASNPFSGTDTQYF.

The V call is TRBV19, the J call TRBJ1-1, with 8 bases aligning to TRBD1. The CDR3 totals 16 residues. Germline V gives CDR1 LNHDA, CDR2 SQIVND (reference sequence). V shed 4 bases and J 4 bases; nucleotides not matched to a gene: 11. CDR3 in DNA: TGTGCCAGTAGTACCGGGACAGGCTTGATACCCACTGAAGCTTTCTTT. This gives the protein CASSTGTGLIPTEAFF. The full variable domain, rest sourced from reference TRBV19 and TRBJ1-1, is DGGITQSPKYLFRKEGQNVTLSCEQNLNHDAMYWYRQDPGQGLRLIYYSQIVNDFQKGDIAEGYSVSREKKESFPLTVTSAQKNPTAFYLCASSTGTGLIPTEAFFGQGTRLTVV.